This T cell receptor beta chain appears in the sequencing data of a study of blood T cell repertoires in COVID-19. Participants were aged about 18 to 100 years, lived in 24 US areas, and enrolled virtually. Germline V gives CDR1 LGHDT, CDR2 YNNKEL (reference sequence). This CDR3 region has 16 residues. V shed 0 bases, J shed 3 bases, and the junction held 5 bases outside the gene matches. Only in-frame clones appear in the TCRdb table, and some are missing; sequencing was by immunoSEQ multiplex PCR. The table shows 300,000 to 350,000 clones, with roughly 90% occurring only once. This chain joins TRBV3-1 (or the pseudogene TRBV3-2) and TRBJ1-3; 7 nucleotides line up with TRBD1. The material sequenced was PBMCs or T cells enriched from blood (not recorded which). This receptor was identified in a woman aged 25 to 39 who had been exposed to COVID-19. The CDR3 protein is CASSQDSYRGGNTIYF. The CDR3 DNA sequence: TGTGCCAGCAGCCAAGATAGCTACAGGGGTGGAAACACCATATATTTT.